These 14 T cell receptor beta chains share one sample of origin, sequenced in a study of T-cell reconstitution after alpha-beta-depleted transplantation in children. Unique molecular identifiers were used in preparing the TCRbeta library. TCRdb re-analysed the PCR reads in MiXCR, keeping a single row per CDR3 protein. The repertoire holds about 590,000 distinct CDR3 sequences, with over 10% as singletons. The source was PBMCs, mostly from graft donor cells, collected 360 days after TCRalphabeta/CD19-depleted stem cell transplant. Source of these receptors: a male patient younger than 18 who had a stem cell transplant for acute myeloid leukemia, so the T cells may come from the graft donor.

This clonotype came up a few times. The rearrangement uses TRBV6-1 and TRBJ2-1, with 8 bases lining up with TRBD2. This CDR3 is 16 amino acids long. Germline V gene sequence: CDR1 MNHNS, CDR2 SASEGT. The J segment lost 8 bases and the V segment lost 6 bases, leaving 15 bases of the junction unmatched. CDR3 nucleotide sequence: TGTGCCAGCAGCAGATGGACCGGACTAGCTGGGGATGAGCAGTTCTTC. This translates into CASSRWTGLAGDEQFF.

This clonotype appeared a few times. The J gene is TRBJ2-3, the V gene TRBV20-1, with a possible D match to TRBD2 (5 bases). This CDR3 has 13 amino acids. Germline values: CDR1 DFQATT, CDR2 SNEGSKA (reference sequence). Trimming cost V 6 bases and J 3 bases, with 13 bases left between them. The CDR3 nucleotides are TGCAGTGCACCTACCCTAGCAACAGATACGCAGTATTTT. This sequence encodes CSAPTLATDTQYF.

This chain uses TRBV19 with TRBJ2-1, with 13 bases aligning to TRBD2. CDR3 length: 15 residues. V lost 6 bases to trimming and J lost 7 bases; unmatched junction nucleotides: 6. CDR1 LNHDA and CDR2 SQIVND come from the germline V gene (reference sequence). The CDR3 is CASRTSGRAGNEQFF. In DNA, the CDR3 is TGTGCCAGTAGAACTAGCGGGAGGGCGGGGAATGAGCAGTTCTTC. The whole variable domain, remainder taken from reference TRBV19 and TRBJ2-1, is DGGITQSPKYLFRKEGQNVTLSCEQNLNHDAMYWYRQDPGQGLRLIYYSQIVNDFQKGDIAEGYSVSREKKESFPLTVTSAQKNPTAFYLCASRTSGRAGNEQFFGPGTRLTVL.

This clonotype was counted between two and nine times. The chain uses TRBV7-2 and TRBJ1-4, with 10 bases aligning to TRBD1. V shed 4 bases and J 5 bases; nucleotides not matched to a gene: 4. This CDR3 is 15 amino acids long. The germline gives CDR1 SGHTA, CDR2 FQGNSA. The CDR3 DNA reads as TGTGCCAGCAGCTCGGACAGGGGGAGGAATGAAAAACTGTTTTTT. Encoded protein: CASSSDRGRNEKLFF.

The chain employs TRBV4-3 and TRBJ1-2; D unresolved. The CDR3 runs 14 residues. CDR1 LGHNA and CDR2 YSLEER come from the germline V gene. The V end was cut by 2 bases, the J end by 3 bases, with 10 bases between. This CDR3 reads CASSQRLFDYGYTF. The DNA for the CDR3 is TGCGCCAGCAGCCAACGATTATTTGACTATGGCTACACCTTC.

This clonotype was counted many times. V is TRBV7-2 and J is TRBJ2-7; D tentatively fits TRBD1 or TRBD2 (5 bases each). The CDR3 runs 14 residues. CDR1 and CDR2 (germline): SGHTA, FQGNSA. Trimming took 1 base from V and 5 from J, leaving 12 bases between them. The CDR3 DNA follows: TGTGCCAGCAGCTTAGACTACGGGGCAAACGAGCAGTACTTC. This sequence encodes CASSLDYGANEQYF.

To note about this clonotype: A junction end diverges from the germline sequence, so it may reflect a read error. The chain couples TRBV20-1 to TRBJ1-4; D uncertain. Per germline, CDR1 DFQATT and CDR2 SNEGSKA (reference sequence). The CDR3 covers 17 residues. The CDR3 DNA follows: TGCTGTGCTAGAGATGTCGCCAGAGATGCAACTAATGAAAAACTGTTTTTT. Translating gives CCARDVARDATNEKLFF.

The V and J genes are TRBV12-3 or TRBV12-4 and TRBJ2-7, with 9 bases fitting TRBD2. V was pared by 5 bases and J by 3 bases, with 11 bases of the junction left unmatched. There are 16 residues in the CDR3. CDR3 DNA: TGTGCCAGCAGTCCCGGGACTAGCTTAGGGATCTACGAGCAGTACTTC. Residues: CASSPGTSLGIYEQYF.

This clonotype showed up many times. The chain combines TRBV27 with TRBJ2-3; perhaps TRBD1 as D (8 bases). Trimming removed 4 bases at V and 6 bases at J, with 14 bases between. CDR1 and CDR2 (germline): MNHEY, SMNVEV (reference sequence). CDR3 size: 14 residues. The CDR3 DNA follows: TGTGCCAGCAGTTCCAGGGGGCGGGGGGATACGCAGTATTTT. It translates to CASSSRGRGDTQYF.

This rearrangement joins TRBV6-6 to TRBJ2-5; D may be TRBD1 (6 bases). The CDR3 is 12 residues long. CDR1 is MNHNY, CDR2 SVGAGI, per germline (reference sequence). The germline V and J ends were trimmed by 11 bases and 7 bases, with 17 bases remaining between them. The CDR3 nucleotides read TGTGCCGTCAAAGCGGCAGGGGTGACCCAGTACTTC. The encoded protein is CAVKAAGVTQYF.

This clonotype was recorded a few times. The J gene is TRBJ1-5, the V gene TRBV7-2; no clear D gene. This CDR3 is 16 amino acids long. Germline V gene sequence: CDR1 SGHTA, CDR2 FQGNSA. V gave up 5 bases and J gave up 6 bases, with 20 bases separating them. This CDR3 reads CASSPLPETRGQPQHF. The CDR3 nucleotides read TGTGCCAGCAGCCCCCTCCCGGAGACCCGGGGTCAGCCCCAGCATTTT. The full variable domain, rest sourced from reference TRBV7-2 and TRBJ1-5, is GAGVSQSPSNKVTEKGKDVELRCDPISGHTALYWYRQSLGQGLEFLIYFQGNSAPDKSGLPSDRFSAERTGGSVSTLTIQRTQQEDSAVYLCASSPLPETRGQPQHFGDGTRLSIL.

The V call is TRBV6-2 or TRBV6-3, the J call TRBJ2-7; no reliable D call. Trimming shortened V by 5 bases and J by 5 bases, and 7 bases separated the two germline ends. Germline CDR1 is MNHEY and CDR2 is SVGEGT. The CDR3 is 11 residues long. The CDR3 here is CASSRLNEQYF. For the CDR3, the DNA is TGTGCCAGCAGTCGATTGAACGAGCAGTACTTC.

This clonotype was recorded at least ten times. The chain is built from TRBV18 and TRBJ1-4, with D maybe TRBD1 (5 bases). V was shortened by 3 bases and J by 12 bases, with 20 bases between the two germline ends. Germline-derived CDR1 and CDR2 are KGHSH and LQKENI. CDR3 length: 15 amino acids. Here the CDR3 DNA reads TGTGCCAGCTCACCGAGTTCCGGTGACAGTGGCCAACTGTTTTTT. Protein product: CASSPSSGDSGQLFF.

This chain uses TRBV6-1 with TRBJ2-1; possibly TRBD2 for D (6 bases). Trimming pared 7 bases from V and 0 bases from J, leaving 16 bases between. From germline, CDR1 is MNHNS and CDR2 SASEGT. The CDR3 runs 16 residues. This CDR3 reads CASNLALAGSYNEQFF. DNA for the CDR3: TGTGCCAGCAACTTAGCACTAGCCGGCTCCTACAATGAGCAGTTCTTC.